This TCR beta chain was identified during a study of blood T cells in healthy people across ages. Whole-study findings and limits: Getting older went along with TCR beta diversity per million T cells dropping roughly linearly.

Combining a sample-barcoded 5' primer with a J-beta primer mix, a second PCR ran for roughly 7 to 12 cycles. Per-sample output comprised a minimum of 3 million paired-end reads containing CDR3. TCRdb processed the 5' RACE reads anew with MiXCR; each CDR3 protein has one entry. The sample lists 1.5 million to 1.8 million distinct CDR3 sequences; 35% to 45% were seen once. Healthy Caucasian individuals from Russia aged roughly 6 to 100 served as donors. The CDR3 is made up of 14 amino acids. V was clipped by 4 bases and J by 3 bases, with 10 bases between them. Comment on this clonotype: Its antigen is not known.

This chain connects TRBV12-3 or TRBV12-4 to TRBJ1-5; a weak D match, TRBD1 (5 bases). The receptor was isolated from a woman younger than 35 in good health. The sequencing sample was made of blood. CDR3 sequence reads: CASSSRDPNQPQHF. In DNA form, the CDR3 reads TGTGCCAGCAGTTCACGGGACCCCAATCAGCCCCAGCATTTT.